This TCR beta chain was identified during a study of cytomegalovirus exposure and HLA in healthy donors. Sequenced by immunoSEQ multiplex PCR; TCRdb stores in-frame clones only, minus some. The data show over 100,000 clones, 88% seen once. General study results and limits: Rarity marked most TCR sequences, yet some public TCRs occurred in many donors. Both high specificity and high sensitivity reportedly marked the classifier's diagnosis of cytomegalovirus status.

This clone appeared a few times. Its antigen remains unknown. The CDR3 loop spans 16 amino acids. Germline V gene lookup returns CDR1 KGHSH and CDR2 LQKENI. The V gene lost 3 bases and the J gene lost 0 bases, with 12 bases spanning the gap. This chain links TRBV18 with TRBJ2-4; a weak D match, TRBD1 (5 bases). The receptor comes from a woman aged 18-29 years in good health and CMV-seropositive. Sequencing used PBMCs. CDR3 region: CASSPSEGVAKNIQYF. For the CDR3, the DNA is TGTGCCAGCTCACCCTCGGAAGGGGTAGCCAAAAACATTCAGTACTTC.